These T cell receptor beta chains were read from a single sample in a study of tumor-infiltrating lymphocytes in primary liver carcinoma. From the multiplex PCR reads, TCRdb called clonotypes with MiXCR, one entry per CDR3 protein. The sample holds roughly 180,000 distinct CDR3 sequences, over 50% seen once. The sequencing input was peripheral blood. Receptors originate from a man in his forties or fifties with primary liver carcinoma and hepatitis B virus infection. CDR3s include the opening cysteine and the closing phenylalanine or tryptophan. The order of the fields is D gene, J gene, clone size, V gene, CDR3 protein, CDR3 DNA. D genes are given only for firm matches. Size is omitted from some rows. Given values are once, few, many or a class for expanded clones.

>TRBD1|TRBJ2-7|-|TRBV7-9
CASSPRTGERSYEQYF
TGTGCCAGCAGCCCGCGGACAGGGGAACGCTCCTACGAGCAGTACTTC
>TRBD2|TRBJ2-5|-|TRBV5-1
CASSLNLAEETQYF
TGCGCCAGCAGCTTGAACCTAGCGGAAGAGACCCAGTACTTC
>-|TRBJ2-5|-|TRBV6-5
CASSLGGGRETQYF
TGTGCCAGCTCCCTGGGAGGGGGCCGGGAGACCCAGTACTTC
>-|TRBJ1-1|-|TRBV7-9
CTSTPWVNTEAFF
TGTACCAGCACCCCCTGGGTGAACACTGAAGCTTTCTTT
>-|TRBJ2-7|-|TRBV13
CASSLGDTDYEQYF
TGTGCCAGCAGCTTGGGGGACACCGACTACGAGCAGTACTTC
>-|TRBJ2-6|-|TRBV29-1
CSAGPGFGANVLTF
TGCAGCGCTGGGCCCGGGTTTGGGGCCAACGTCCTGACTTTC
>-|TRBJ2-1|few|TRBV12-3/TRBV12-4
CASSLASGGYNEQFF
TGTGCCAGCAGTTTAGCCAGCGGAGGATACAATGAGCAGTTCTTC
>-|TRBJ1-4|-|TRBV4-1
CATSRLLGDEKLFF
TGTGCCACCTCCCGGTTATTGGGTGATGAAAAACTGTTTTTT
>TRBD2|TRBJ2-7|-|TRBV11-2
CASSLGLPGGYEQYF
TGTGCCAGCAGCTTAGGTCTACCGGGGGGCTACGAGCAGTACTTC
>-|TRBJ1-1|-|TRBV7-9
CASSPDTGQRAFF
TGTGCCAGCAGCCCTGACACGGGCCAGAGAGCTTTCTTT
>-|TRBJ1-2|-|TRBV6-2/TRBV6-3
CASSSIAGTAHGYTF
TGTGCCAGCAGTTCTATCGCCGGGACGGCCCATGGCTACACCTTC
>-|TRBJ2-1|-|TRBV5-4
CASSLVGEQFF
TGTGCCAGCAGCTTGGTGGGTGAGCAGTTCTTC
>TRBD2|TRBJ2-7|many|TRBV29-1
CSVQTSGSYEQYF
TGCAGCGTTCAGACTAGCGGGAGTTACGAGCAGTACTTC
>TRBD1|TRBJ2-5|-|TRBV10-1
CASRVGVLYRGFQETQYF
TGCGCCAGCAGGGTGGGGGTCCTGTACAGGGGCTTCCAAGAGACCCAGTACTTC
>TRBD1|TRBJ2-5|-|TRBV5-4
CASSSRGGGETQYF
TGTGCCAGCAGCTCTCGAGGGGGCGGGGAGACCCAGTACTTC
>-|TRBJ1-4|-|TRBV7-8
CASSPPSDEKLFF
TGTGCCAGCAGCCCCCCCTCGGATGAAAAACTGTTTTTT
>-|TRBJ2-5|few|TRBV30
CAWSSVSTKETQYF
TGTGCCTGGAGCTCGGTCAGTACTAAAGAGACCCAGTACTTC
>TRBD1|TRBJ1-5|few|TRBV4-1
CASSQDAQGHQPQHF
TGCGCCAGCAGCCAAGATGCACAGGGGCATCAGCCCCAGCATTTT
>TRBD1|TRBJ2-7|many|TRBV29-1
CSVQPGQGSYEQYF
TGCAGCGTTCAACCGGGACAGGGTTCCTACGAGCAGTACTTC
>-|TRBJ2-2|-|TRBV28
CASTLRQGDTGELFF
TGTGCCAGCACCCTCCGGCAGGGAGACACCGGGGAGCTGTTTTTT
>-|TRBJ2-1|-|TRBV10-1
CASKDSGNQQFF
TGCGCCAGCAAGGACAGTGGGAATCAGCAGTTCTTC
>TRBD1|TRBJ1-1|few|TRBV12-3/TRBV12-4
CASIWTGVNTEAFF
TGTGCCAGCATTTGGACAGGGGTGAACACTGAAGCTTTCTTT
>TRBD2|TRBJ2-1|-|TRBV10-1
CASSEVVAGYNEQFF
TGCGCCAGCAGTGAGGTAGTAGCGGGATACAATGAGCAGTTCTTC
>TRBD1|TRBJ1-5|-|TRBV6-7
CASIPLTGDQPQHF
TGTGCCAGCATTCCCCTGACAGGGGATCAGCCCCAGCATTTT
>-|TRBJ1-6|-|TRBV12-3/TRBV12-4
CASSPDGNSPHHF
TGTGCCAGCAGTCCCGACGGGAATTCACCCCACCACTTT
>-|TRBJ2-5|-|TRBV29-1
CSVEDEILSWTQYF
TGCAGCGTTGAAGATGAAATCCTATCGTGGACCCAGTACTTC
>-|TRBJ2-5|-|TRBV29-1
CSVGGGAAETQYF
TGCAGCGTTGGTGGGGGGGCCGCTGAGACTCAGTACTTC
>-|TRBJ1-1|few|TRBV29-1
CSVEKGRGTEAFF
TGCAGCGTTGAAAAGGGAAGGGGCACTGAAGCTTTCTTT
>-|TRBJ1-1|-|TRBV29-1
CSASVQLSEALF
TGCAGCGCCTCGGTACAGCTCTCTGAAGCTCTCTTT
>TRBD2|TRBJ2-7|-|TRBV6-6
CASSRQKTGTSGDTYEQYF
TGTGCCAGCAGCCGACAAAAAACCGGGACTAGCGGGGACACCTACGAGCAGTACTTC
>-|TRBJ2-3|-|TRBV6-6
CASGGGADTQYF
TGTGCCAGCGGAGGCGGAGCTGATACGCAGTATTTT
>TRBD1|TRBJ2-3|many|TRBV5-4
CASSLVGQGEDTQYF
TGTGCCAGCAGCTTGGTGGGACAGGGTGAAGATACGCAGTATTTT
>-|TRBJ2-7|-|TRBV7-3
CASIQDRRSAYEQYF
TGTGCCAGCATCCAAGACCGAAGGTCCGCCTACGAGCAGTACTTC
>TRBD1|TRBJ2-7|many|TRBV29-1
CSARIPGQGLYEQYF
TGCAGCGCCCGGATCCCGGGACAGGGGCTCTACGAGCAGTACTTC
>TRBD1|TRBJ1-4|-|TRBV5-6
CAGSFQDRVNEKLFF
TGTGCCGGCAGCTTCCAGGACAGGGTTAATGAAAAACTGTTTTTT
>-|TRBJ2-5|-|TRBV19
CATRDGPETQYF
TGTGCCACGAGGGACGGCCCGGAGACCCAGTACTTC
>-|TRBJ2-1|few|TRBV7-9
CASSPQDEQFF
TGTGCCAGCAGCCCTCAGGATGAGCAGTTCTTC
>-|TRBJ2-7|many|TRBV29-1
CSATPDKGDEQYF
TGCAGCGCCACCCCCGATAAGGGGGACGAGCAGTACTTC
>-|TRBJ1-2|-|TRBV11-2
CASNSSRAHNYGYTF
TGTGCCAGCAACTCATCCCGGGCACATAACTATGGCTACACCTTC
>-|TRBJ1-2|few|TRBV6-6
CASSVDSGVHPF
TGTGCCAGCAGTGTAGACTCGGGCGTTCATCCCTTC
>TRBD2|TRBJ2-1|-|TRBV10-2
CASSLERENEQFF
TGCGCCAGCAGTTTAGAGCGGGAGAATGAGCAGTTCTTC
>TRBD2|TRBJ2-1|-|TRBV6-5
CASSYFSGRANEQFF
TGTGCCAGCAGTTACTTTAGCGGGAGGGCAAATGAGCAGTTCTTC
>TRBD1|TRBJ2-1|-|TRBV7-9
CASSEPRGQVNNEQFF
TGTGCCAGCAGTGAACCCAGGGGGCAAGTGAACAATGAGCAGTTCTTC
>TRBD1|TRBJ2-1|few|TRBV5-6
CASSLLAGGVSYNEQFF
TGTGCCAGCAGCTTGTTAGCAGGGGGCGTTTCCTACAATGAGCAGTTCTTC